This T cell receptor beta chain stems from a study of T cell repertoires in cytomegalovirus infection. This clonotype was detected a few times. The target antigen is unknown. TCRdb reanalysed the reads using MiXCR and keeps one entry per CDR3 protein. The repertoire holds approximately 730,000 distinct CDR3 sequences, with 25% to 35% as singletons. This TCR derives from a human donor in good health (CMV status not recorded). Some clones in this sample may be carry-over from other donors' samples. This specimen was cultured CD8+ T cells from PBMCs, taken from culture after CMV antigen stimulation.

CDR3: CASSYHAAPVGGGADTQYF. The CDR3 DNA follows: TGTGCCAGCAGTTACCACGCCGCTCCCGTGGGGGGGGGCGCAGATACGCAGTATTTT. V usage is TRBV6-5 and J usage is TRBJ2-3; perhaps TRBD2 as D (7 bases). Germline CDR1 reads MNHEY; CDR2 reads SVGAGI. Deletions cut 2 bases from V and 4 bases from J, with 25 bases between. This CDR3 is built from 19 residues.